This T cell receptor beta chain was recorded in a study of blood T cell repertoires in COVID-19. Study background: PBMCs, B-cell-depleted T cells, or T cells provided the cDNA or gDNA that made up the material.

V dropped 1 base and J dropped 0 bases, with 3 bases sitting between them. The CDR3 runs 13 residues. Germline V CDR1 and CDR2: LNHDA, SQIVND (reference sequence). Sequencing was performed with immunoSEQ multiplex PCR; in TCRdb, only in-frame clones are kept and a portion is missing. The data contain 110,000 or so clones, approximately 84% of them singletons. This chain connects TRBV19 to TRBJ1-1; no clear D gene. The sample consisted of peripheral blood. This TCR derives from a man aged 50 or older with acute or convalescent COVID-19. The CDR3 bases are TGTGCCAGTAGTATAGTAGTGAACACTGAAGCTTTCTTT. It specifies CASSIVVNTEAFF.